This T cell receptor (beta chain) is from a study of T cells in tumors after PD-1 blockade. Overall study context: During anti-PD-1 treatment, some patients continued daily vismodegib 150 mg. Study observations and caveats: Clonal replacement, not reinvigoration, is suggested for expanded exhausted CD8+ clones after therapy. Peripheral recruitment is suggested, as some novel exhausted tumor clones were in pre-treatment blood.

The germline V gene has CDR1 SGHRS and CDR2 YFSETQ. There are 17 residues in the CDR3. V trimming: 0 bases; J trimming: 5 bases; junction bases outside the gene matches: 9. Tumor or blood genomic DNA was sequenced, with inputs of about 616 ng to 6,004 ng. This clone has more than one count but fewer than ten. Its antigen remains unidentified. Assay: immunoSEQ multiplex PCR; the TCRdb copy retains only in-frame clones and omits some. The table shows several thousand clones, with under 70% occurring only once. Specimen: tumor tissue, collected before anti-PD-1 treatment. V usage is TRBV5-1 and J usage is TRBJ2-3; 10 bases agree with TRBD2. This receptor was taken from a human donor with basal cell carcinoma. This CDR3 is CASSLAGLAGAGDTQYF. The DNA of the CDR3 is TGCGCCAGCAGCTTGGCCGGGCTAGCGGGAGCAGGAGATACGCAGTATTTT. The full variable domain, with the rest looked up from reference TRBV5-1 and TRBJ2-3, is KAGVTQTPRYLIKTRGQQVTLSCSPISGHRSVSWYQQTPGQGLQFLFEYFSETQRNKGNFPGRFSGRQFSNSRSEMNVSTLELGDSALYLCASSLAGLAGAGDTQYFGPGTRLTVL.